These 21 T cell receptor beta chains were all obtained from the same sample, sequenced in a study of T cell repertoires in cytomegalovirus infection (dated by TCRdb to about 2019). Which antigens these TCRs recognize remains unknown. Reads for this sample came from an Illumina HiSeq 1500. TCRdb reprocessing: public reads trimmed at Q25 with fastp, clones called with MiXCR, in-frame beta chains kept. CDR3 protein duplicates are merged, each entry listing the most common genes and DNA. This sample comprises roughly 54,000 distinct CDR3 sequences, about a third of them detected only once. Together, the top ten hold 70% of the sample. Sequenced: PBMCs, sequenced either directly or after in vitro stimulation (not recorded which). The origin of the receptors is a human donor in good health (CMV status not recorded). Some clones in this sample may be carry-over from other donors' samples.

This clonotype was seen more than once but under ten times. The chain carries TRBV11-2 and TRBJ2-2, with D possibly matching TRBD2 (6 bases). The CDR3 runs to 16 residues. Deletions cut 5 bases from V and 0 bases from J, with 13 bases between. Germline V gene lookup returns CDR1 SGHAT and CDR2 FQNNGV. In DNA form, the CDR3 reads TGTGCCAGCAGCCCCATCTCGGGAGCGAACACCGGGGAGCTGTTTTTT. Translating gives CASSPISGANTGELFF.

The V gene is TRBV7-4, the J gene TRBJ2-7; tentative D call: TRBD1 (6 bases). V lost 5 bases to trimming and J lost 0 bases, with 14 bases between them. This CDR3 has 15 residues. Germline V gives CDR1 SGHVT, CDR2 SQSDAQ. CDR3 nucleotide sequence: TGTGCCAGCAGCCCCTTCCAGGGGCGCTCCTACGAGCAGTACTTC. As protein: CASSPFQGRSYEQYF.

Written as DNA, the CDR3 is TGTGCCAGCAGTTTCGGGGTAGGAGGTACTGAAGCTTTCTTT. Protein product: CASSFGVGGTEAFF. The chain employs TRBV12-3 or TRBV12-4 and TRBJ1-1; D is unclear. Trimming removed 3 bases at V and 5 bases at J, with 13 bases between. The CDR3 is made up of 14 amino acids.

This clonotype occurred many times. The chain has TRBV7-8 and TRBJ1-1; the D gene is possibly TRBD1 (5 bases). V was cut by 0 bases and J by 4 bases, with 12 bases left in between. Germline V gives CDR1 SGHVS, CDR2 FQNEAQ. This CDR3 comprises 15 residues. The CDR3 sequence is CASSLARAQGTEAFF. CDR3 in DNA: TGTGCCAGCAGCTTAGCGAGGGCTCAGGGCACTGAAGCTTTCTTT. Full variable domain (outside the CDR3, taken from reference TRBV7-8 and TRBJ1-1): GAGVSQSPRYKVAKRGQDVALRCDPISGHVSLFWYQQALGQGPEFLTYFQNEAQLDKSGLPSDRFFAERPEGSVSTLKIQRTQQEDSAVYLCASSLARAQGTEAFFGQGTRLTVV.

This clonotype showed up just a few times. CDR3 nucleotides: TGTGCCAGCAGTTACTCGTTCAGGGGCGATCAGCCCCAGCATTTT. Its protein is CASSYSFRGDQPQHF. This chain joins TRBV6-5 and TRBJ1-5; perhaps TRBD1 as D (6 bases). This CDR3 region has 15 residues. With 0 bases removed from V and 5 bases from J, the gap between germline ends came to 11 bases. CDR1 MNHEY and CDR2 SVGAGI come from the germline V gene.

Only a few counts were recorded for this clonotype. The gene calls are TRBV12-3 or TRBV12-4 and TRBJ1-1; possibly TRBD1 for D (5 bases). The CDR3 contains 14 residues. V lost 2 bases, J lost 5 bases, and 12 bases lay in between. The CDR3 region is CASSLSGPRTEAFF. DNA of the CDR3: TGTGCCAGCAGTTTATCGGGGCCGAGAACTGAAGCTTTCTTT.

This clonotype came up many times. The V and J genes are TRBV7-2 and TRBJ2-1; D call uncertain. The length of the CDR3 is 15 residues. From germline, CDR1 is SGHTA and CDR2 FQGNSA. The V gene lost 5 bases and the J gene lost 2 bases, with 13 bases spanning the gap. The CDR3 sequence: CASSRKDGPYNEQFF. The CDR3 DNA follows: TGTGCCAGCAGCCGAAAGGACGGCCCCTACAATGAGCAGTTCTTC.

The chain is built from TRBV29-1 and TRBJ2-1; either TRBD1 or TRBD2 may fit D (5 bases each). Germline assignment: CDR1 SQVTM and CDR2 ANQGSEA. V was clipped by 4 bases and J by 3 bases, with 16 bases between them. This CDR3 is built from 15 residues. CDR3 loop: CSVGGPSKDYNEQFF. The CDR3, as DNA: TGCAGCGTTGGGGGCCCTAGCAAAGACTACAATGAGCAGTTCTTC.

The CDR3 loop reads CASSIYRGTDTEAFF. CDR3 coding DNA: TGTGCCAGTAGTATCTACAGGGGGACGGACACTGAAGCTTTCTTT. The chain joins TRBV19 to TRBJ1-1; TRBD1 agrees at 8 bases. The CDR3 covers 15 residues. V trimming: 3 bases; J trimming: 3 bases; junction bases outside the gene matches: 6. Per germline, CDR1 LNHDA and CDR2 SQIVND (reference sequence). Full variable domain (outside the CDR3, taken from reference TRBV19 and TRBJ1-1): DGGITQSPKYLFRKEGQNVTLSCEQNLNHDAMYWYRQDPGQGLRLIYYSQIVNDFQKGDIAEGYSVSREKKESFPLTVTSAQKNPTAFYLCASSIYRGTDTEAFFGQGTRLTVV.

A few counts support this clonotype. The chain employs TRBV7-2 and TRBJ2-5; 10 nucleotides match TRBD2. After removal of 2 bases from V and 7 bases from J, the junction contained 7 bases not matched to a gene. Germline CDR1 SGHTA, CDR2 FQGNSA. This CDR3 contains 15 residues. The CDR3 DNA reads as TGTGCCAGCAGCTTACGTACTAGCGGGGCGGTGACCCAGTACTTC. The encoded protein is CASSLRTSGAVTQYF.

This clonotype was detected only a few times. The V call is TRBV12-3 or TRBV12-4, the J call TRBJ2-1; 10 bases agree with TRBD2. This CDR3 is 17 amino acids long. J gave up 5 bases and V 6 bases, and 13 bases lay outside the gene matches. The CDR3 DNA reads as TGTGCCAGCAGCGCACCGGGCTTTACTAGCGGGGACAATGAGCAGTTCTTC. Protein product: CASSAPGFTSGDNEQFF.

The chain joins TRBV29-1 to TRBJ2-1; 8 positions match TRBD2. CDR1 is SQVTM, CDR2 ANQGSEA, per germline. J was trimmed by 4 bases and V by 6 bases; bases with no gene match: 8. The CDR3 is made up of 14 amino acids. CDR3 sequence: CSVITGLGYNEQFF. DNA of the CDR3: TGCAGCGTGATCACGGGACTAGGTTACAATGAGCAGTTCTTC.

The chain couples TRBV7-2 to TRBJ1-2; no reliable D call. Germline lookup yields CDR1 SGHTA and CDR2 FQGNSA. V was trimmed by 1 base and J by 0 bases, leaving 15 bases between them. CDR3 length: 17 amino acids. The CDR3 here is CASSLVRFSQANYGYTF. CDR3 nucleotides: TGTGCCAGCAGCTTAGTTAGATTCAGTCAGGCTAACTATGGCTACACCTTC.

This clonotype was counted between two and nine times. The rearrangement uses TRBV20-1 and TRBJ2-5; D perhaps matches TRBD1 (6 bases). This CDR3 is 15 amino acids long. Germline-derived CDR1 and CDR2 are DFQATT and SNEGSKA (reference sequence). V lost 0 bases and J 5 bases, leaving 16 bases between the germline ends. This CDR3 reads CSARDRRTAGETQYF. In DNA, the CDR3 is TGCAGTGCTAGAGATAGGCGGACAGCCGGCGAGACCCAGTACTTC.

The chain has TRBV7-2 and TRBJ2-7; 10 positions match TRBD1. V gave up 1 base and J gave up 7 bases; unmatched junction bases: 4. This CDR3 region has 14 residues. The germline gives CDR1 SGHTA, CDR2 FQGNSA. CDR3 coding DNA: TGTGCCAGCAGCTTAGAGGACAGGGGGTGGGAGCAGTACTTC. Translated, it gives CASSLEDRGWEQYF.

The rearrangement joins TRBV5-1 to TRBJ2-2; D is possibly TRBD2 (5 bases). This CDR3 has 15 residues. The V gene's germline CDR1 is SGHRS and CDR2 YFSETQ. V was trimmed by 3 bases and J by 2 bases, leaving 11 bases between them. The CDR3 loop is CASSYRGSNTGELFF. CDR3 DNA sequence: TGCGCCAGCAGCTACCGAGGGAGCAACACCGGGGAGCTGTTTTTT.

Only a few counts were recorded for this clonotype. The rearrangement links TRBV7-2 to TRBJ2-7; D gene ambiguous. The CDR3 runs to 15 residues. CDR1 is SGHTA and CDR2 is FQGNSA in the germline V gene. V was pared by 2 bases and J by 3 bases, with 14 bases between. This CDR3 reads CASSLTPGRIYEQYF. Here the CDR3 DNA reads TGTGCCAGCAGCTTAACCCCGGGCCGGATCTACGAGCAGTACTTC.

The rearrangement links TRBV14 to TRBJ2-1; no firm D call. Trimming took off 1 base at V and 0 bases at J, with 7 bases between the two ends. CDR3 length: 15 amino acids. In germline, CDR1 is SGHDN, CDR2 FVKESK. The CDR3 sequence is CASSQAGFSYNEQFF. Written as DNA, the CDR3 is TGTGCCAGCAGCCAAGCCGGGTTCTCCTACAATGAGCAGTTCTTC.

The chain carries TRBV15 and TRBJ2-3, with 7 positions matching TRBD2. Germline lookup yields CDR1 LNHNV and CDR2 YYDKDF (reference sequence). The CDR3 is 15 amino acids. Germline trimming cut 3 bases from V and 5 bases from J; bases unmatched to any gene: 8. CDR3 sequence: CATSRGSGSVDTQYF. CDR3 DNA sequence: TGTGCCACCAGCAGGGGTAGCGGGTCGGTAGATACGCAGTATTTT. Combining the CDR3 with reference TRBV15 and TRBJ2-3 gives the whole variable domain DAMVIQNPRYQVTQFGKPVTLSCSQTLNHNVMYWYQQKSSQAPKLLFHYYDKDFNNEADTPDNFQSRRPNTSFCFLDIRSPGLGDTAMYLCATSRGSGSVDTQYFGPGTRLTVL.

J is TRBJ2-4 and V is TRBV2, with D perhaps being TRBD1 or TRBD2 (5 bases each). The CDR3 sequence is 14 residues long. V lost 3 bases to trimming and J lost 6 bases, with 12 bases between them. Germline V gene data show CDR1 as SNHLY and CDR2 as FYNNEI. In DNA form, the CDR3 reads TGTGCCAGCAGTGACGAGGGACGAGGAAACATTCAGTACTTC. It specifies CASSDEGRGNIQYF.

J is TRBJ2-2 and V is TRBV4-1, with 10 nucleotides matching TRBD1. Germline trimming cut 4 bases from V and 5 bases from J; bases unmatched to any gene: 4. This CDR3 spans 15 amino acids. The germline V gene encodes CDR1 MGHRA and CDR2 YSYEKL. The CDR3 is CASSLRTGGTGELFF. The CDR3 region has the DNA TGCGCCAGCAGCCTGAGGACAGGGGGTACCGGGGAGCTGTTTTTT.